One and the same sample provided the 8 T cell receptor beta chains below, sequenced in a study of HIV-infected children after antiretroviral therapy interruption. The TCR library was built from RNA with a 3' RACE protocol and unique molecular identifiers. TCRdb redid the calling of the 3' RACE reads with MiXCR, one entry per CDR3 protein. The table lists about 89,000 distinct CDR3 sequences, around 6.9% of them singletons. Treatment defined: PENTA 11 planned treatment interruption arm or continuous ART arm. The sample in question was CD45RA+ CD4+ T cells from PBMCs, pooled from several time points, obtained from a donor given antiretroviral therapy, either interrupted or continuous. This sample's subset: naive CD4+ CD45RA+ CD45RO- T cells. These receptor sequences come from a pool of human donors with HIV.

This clonotype was recorded many times. V and J are TRBV20-1 and TRBJ2-3; TRBD2 matches at 8 bases. The germline CDR1 and CDR2 sequences are DFQATT and SNEGSKA (reference sequence). The V and J ends lost 1 base and 14 bases, in that order; junction bases with no gene match: 14. The CDR3 totals 14 residues. The CDR3 nucleotides are TGCAGTGCTAGAGGTCCTTTGATTCGGGAGGGATTGTATTTT. As protein: CSARGPLIREGLYF.

This clonotype was recorded at least ten times. The chain couples TRBV3-1 to TRBJ2-6; D assignment may be TRBD1 or TRBD2 (5 bases each). This CDR3 contains 15 residues. Trimming stripped 0 bases from V and 4 bases from J, with 7 bases between. The germline gives CDR1 LGHDT, CDR2 YNNKEL (reference sequence). CDR3 sequence reads: CASSQEGVGANVLTF. The DNA of the CDR3 is TGTGCCAGCAGCCAAGAGGGGGTAGGGGCCAACGTCCTGACTTTC.

This clonotype came up many times. DNA of the CDR3: TGTGCCAGCAGTTCGGGGGCTAGCACAGATACGCAGTATTTT. Translating gives CASSSGASTDTQYF. The V gene is TRBV28, the J gene TRBJ2-3; D could derive from TRBD1 or TRBD2 (6 bases each). The germline gives CDR1 MDHEN, CDR2 SYDVKM. The CDR3 has 14 amino acids. The V end was cut by 4 bases, the J end by 0 bases, with 8 bases between.

This chain joins TRBV10-3 and TRBJ1-1; D remains unclear. Germline assignment: CDR1 ENHRY and CDR2 SYGVKD. This CDR3 has 12 amino acids. Trimming cost V 6 bases and J 1 base, with 6 bases left between them. The CDR3 sequence: CAISPGNTEAFF. CDR3 coding DNA: TGTGCCATCAGCCCAGGGAACACTGAAGCTTTCTTT.

In this sample, this clonotype turned up many times. J is TRBJ2-3 and V is TRBV28; D may be TRBD2 (5 bases). Germline assignment: CDR1 MDHEN and CDR2 SYDVKM. V was pared by 2 bases and J by 6 bases, with 12 bases between. The CDR3 runs to 14 residues. CDR3 sequence reads: CASSLSGTADTQYF. The CDR3 DNA reads as TGTGCCAGCAGTTTAAGCGGTACGGCCGATACGCAGTATTTT.

In its sample, this clonotype was seen many times. V and J are TRBV27 and TRBJ2-7; D remains ambiguous. Trimming removed 2 bases from V and 6 bases from J, with 14 bases in between. The CDR3 spans 14 residues. Germline CDR1 is MNHEY and CDR2 is SMNVEV (reference sequence). CDR3 amino acids: CASSLGWGWGEQYF. The CDR3 coding sequence is TGTGCCAGCAGTTTAGGGTGGGGTTGGGGCGAGCAGTACTTC.

This clonotype occurred many times. The V and J genes are TRBV4-2 and TRBJ1-2, with D possibly TRBD1 on 6 matching bases. Trimming stripped 0 bases from V and 3 bases from J, with 11 bases between. The CDR3 runs to 15 residues. Germline loops: CDR1 LGHNA, CDR2 YNFKEQ. CDR3 sequence (DNA): TGTGCCAGCAGCCAAGATCTAGGACAGTACTATGGCTACACCTTC. Its protein is CASSQDLGQYYGYTF.

This clonotype occurred many times. The chain carries TRBV6-6 and TRBJ1-5; D is unresolved. Germline CDR1 reads MNHNY; CDR2 reads SVGAGI (reference sequence). This CDR3 contains 17 residues. Trimming cost V 10 bases and J 3 bases, with 25 bases left between them. As DNA, the CDR3 is TGTGCCACCTCGCTAGCTTGGGTGGCGGAAATCAATCAGCCCCAGCATTTT. Amino acids: CATSLAWVAEINQPQHF.